A selection of T cell receptor beta chains follows, all from one sample in a study of blood T cell repertoires in COVID-19. The protocol was immunoSEQ multiplex PCR, while the TCRdb copy is restricted to in-frame clones and leaves out a portion. Of more than 200,000 clones listed, 70% to 90% are singletons. Sequenced material: peripheral blood. The source of these receptors is a woman aged 45-59 years with acute or convalescent COVID-19. The CDR3 runs from the conserved cysteine through the conserved F or W. D genes are given only for firm matches. Clone size is shown for a subset of rows, as once, few, many or a class of expanded clone.

size	V	J	D	DNA	CDR3
-	TRBV11-1	TRBJ2-7	-	TGTGCCAGCAGACCCGGGGGTGACTACGAGCAGTACTTC	CASRPGGDYEQYF
-	TRBV7-7	TRBJ2-7	-	TGTGCCAGCAGCCAAGGGACATCCCACGAGCAGTACTTC	CASSQGTSHEQYF
-	TRBV4-3	TRBJ1-4	-	TGCGCCAGCAGCCAGGGGGCAGGGGAGGGGGAAAAACTGTTTTTT	CASSQGAGEGEKLFF
-	TRBV5-1	TRBJ2-3	-	TGCGCCAGCAGCTTGGGGTTGGGACACACAGATACGCAGTATTTT	CASSLGLGHTDTQYF
-	TRBV7-9	TRBJ1-3	-	TGTGCCAGCAGCTTAGCGGGCAGCTCTGGAAACACCATATATTTT	CASSLAGSSGNTIYF
-	TRBV7-2	TRBJ1-4	-	TGTGCCAGCAGCTCCCAGGGAGGCTATGAAAAACTGTTTTTT	CASSSQGGYEKLFF
-	TRBV24-1	TRBJ1-1	TRBD1	TGTGCCACCAGTGCAAACCCGGGGACAGGGAGAACTGAAGCTTTCTTT	CATSANPGTGRTEAFF
-	TRBV30	TRBJ1-4	TRBD1	TGTGCCTGGAGTCCAGGACAGGGTAATGAAAAACTGTTTTTT	CAWSPGQGNEKLFF
-	TRBV18	TRBJ2-1	TRBD2	TGTGCCAGCTCACCCGGATCTGGACTAGCGGGAGAAAATGAGCAGTTCTTC	CASSPGSGLAGENEQFF
few	TRBV9	TRBJ1-2	-	TGTGCCAGCAGCGTGGACGGGGGGGATCGCTATGGCTACACCTTC	CASSVDGGDRYGYTF
-	TRBV5-1	TRBJ1-5	-	TGCGCCAGCAGCCTTAATGAGAATCAGCCCCAGCATTTT	CASSLNENQPQHF
few	TRBV5-4	TRBJ2-3	TRBD2	TGTGCCAGCAGCTTGGGACTAGCGGGAGGGTTGGATACGCAGTATTTT	CASSLGLAGGLDTQYF
-	TRBV5-1	TRBJ1-6	-	TGCGCCAGCAGCCCTGACAGAGATAATTCACCCCTCCACTTT	CASSPDRDNSPLHF
-	TRBV2	TRBJ2-7	-	TGTGCCAGCCTAGAGTCTGGGGGGACTTACGAGCAGTACTTC	CASLESGGTYEQYF
few	TRBV6-2/TRBV6-3	TRBJ2-7	-	TGTGCCAGCAGCCCTACCCACGGTCTCCCCTACGAGCAGTACTTC	CASSPTHGLPYEQYF
-	TRBV11-3	TRBJ1-1	-	TGTGCCAGCAGCTTAGAATCGTACACTGAAGCTTTCTTT	CASSLESYTEAFF
-	TRBV6-5	TRBJ1-1	-	TGTGCCAGCAGTACCCCGGTTTTCCCTGAAGCTTTCTTT	CASSTPVFPEAFF
few	TRBV7-9	TRBJ1-6	TRBD1	TGTGCCAGCAGCTTCTTAGAGACCGGGACAGAAAGGTTCACCCTCCACTTT	CASSFLETGTERFTLHF
-	TRBV7-9	TRBJ1-1	-	TGTGCCAGCAGCTTACGATTATTGCGGGGGGACACTGAAGCTTTCTTT	CASSLRLLRGDTEAFF
-	TRBV4-1	TRBJ2-7	-	TGCGCCAGCAGCCCCACGGTAGCGGCTAAGCCCCACGAGCAGTACTTC	CASSPTVAAKPHEQYF
once	TRBV6-2/TRBV6-3	TRBJ1-6	-	TGTGCCAGCAGTTCCGGGTCTTATAATTCACCCCTCCACTTT	CASSSGSYNSPLHF
-	TRBV3-1/TRBV3-2	TRBJ1-1	-	TGTGCCAGCAGCCTCAGGACAGAGAACACTGAAGCTTTCTTT	CASSLRTENTEAFF
-	TRBV25-1	TRBJ1-1	-	TGTGCCCGCGGGGGGGGGAGGAACACTGAAGCTTTCTTT	CARGGGRNTEAFF
-	TRBV19	TRBJ1-2	TRBD1	TGTGCCAGTAGTATCGGTAGGGGGCTAAACTATGGCTACACCTTC	CASSIGRGLNYGYTF
-	TRBV11-3	TRBJ1-2	-	TGTGCCAGCAGCTTAGATAGAGGCTTCACATATGGCTACACCTTC	CASSLDRGFTYGYTF
-	TRBV30	TRBJ1-5	TRBD1	TGTGCCTGGAGTGTAGCGGGGGCAGGGGGAAGTGGACAGCCCCAGCATTTT	CAWSVAGAGGSGQPQHF
-	TRBV4-1	TRBJ1-2	TRBD1	TGCGCCAGCAGCCGGGGCTCGACAGGGGGCGCGAATGGCTACACCTTC	CASSRGSTGGANGYTF